In its sample, the clone carrying this T cell receptor (beta chain) was seen many times. Its cognate antigen is unknown. This sample was included in a study of T cell clonality in common variable immunodeficiency. General study results and limits: Fewer deletions and N-nucleotide insertions were reportedly seen in common variable immunodeficiency TCR beta sequences.

The assay was immunoSEQ multiplex PCR, and TCRdb's table has in-frame clones only and misses some. Observed are approximately 37,000 clones, no singletons, with the top ten taking 3% to 4.5%. Sample: peripheral blood mononuclear cells. This receptor was taken from a person aged 18 to 70 in good health.

The CDR3 bases that were read are TGTGCCAGCAGCAGGGGGGGGGATCTAAATTCACCC. Residues: CASSRGGDLNSP. The whole CDR3 protein is CASSRGGDLNSPLHF. The chain carries TRBV7-8 and TRBJ1-6, with a tentative D call TRBD1 (6 bases). The sequence runs out 3 residues before the end of the CDR3; the remainder is reconstructed from the germline J gene. The CDR3 is made up of 15 amino acids. The V and J ends lost 5 bases and 7 bases respectively, with 15 bases between them. From germline, CDR1 is SGHVS and CDR2 FQNEAQ.